This TCR beta chain was obtained from a study of blood T cell repertoires in COVID-19. Some clones are missing from TCRdb's copy, which holds only in-frame ones; the method was immunoSEQ multiplex PCR. The table includes around 440,000 clones, approximately 88% detected once. The CDR3 covers 15 residues. In germline, CDR1 is SGHRS, CDR2 YFSETQ. The trim removed 4 bases at V and 9 bases at J, leaving 6 bases unmatched. Sequencing was carried out using peripheral blood. The chain carries TRBV5-1 and TRBJ2-1; 14 bases are shared with TRBD2. This clonotype originated in a woman in her forties or fifties with COVID-19, enrolled during active disease. CDR3 coding DNA: TGCGCCAGCAGCCGGGGGACTAGCGGGGGAGCTGAGCAGTTCTTC. Residues: CASSRGTSGGAEQFF.